This TCR beta chain is drawn from a study of OX40 agonist ivuxolimab in advanced cancers. About the research overall: Patients in dose escalation had liver, melanoma, kidney or head and neck cancers. Study-wide results and limits: CD8+ T cells showed, on average, more clonal expansion than CD4+ cells.

CDR1 is MNHNS and CDR2 is SASEGT in the germline V gene. V was trimmed by 3 bases and J by 5 bases, leaving 8 bases between them. This CDR3 is built from 12 residues. Patients were ruled out by autoimmune disease history or systemic immunosuppression. Here immunoSEQ multiplex PCR was the method, and the copy in TCRdb shows in-frame clones only, minus some. The repertoire holds tens of thousands of clones, with 85% to 90% as singletons. Comment on this clone: What it recognizes is unknown.

This clonotype originated in an adult with an advanced solid tumor such as melanoma, head and neck, liver or kidney cancer. This material consisted of CD4+ or CD8+ T cells sorted from blood, taken in a trial of the OX40 agonist ivuxolimab. This chain uses TRBV6-1 with TRBJ2-7; D uncertain. Here the CDR3 DNA reads TGTGCCAGCAGTGAGGAAAGAGACGAGCAGTACTTC. Translation gives CASSEERDEQYF.